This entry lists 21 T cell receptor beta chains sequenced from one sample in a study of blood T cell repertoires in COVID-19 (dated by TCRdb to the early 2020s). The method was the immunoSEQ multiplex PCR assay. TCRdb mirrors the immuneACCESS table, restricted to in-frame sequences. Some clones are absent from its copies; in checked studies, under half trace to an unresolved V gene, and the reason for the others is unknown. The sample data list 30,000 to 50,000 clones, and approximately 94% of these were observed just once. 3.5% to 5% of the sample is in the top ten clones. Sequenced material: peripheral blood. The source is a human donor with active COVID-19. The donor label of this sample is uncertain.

CDR3: CASSLKISGGWNTEAFF. The CDR3, as DNA: TGCGCCAGCAGCTTGAAGATTTCAGGGGGCTGGAACACTGAAGCTTTCTTT. This chain links TRBV5-1 with TRBJ1-1, with 8 bases matching TRBD1. The CDR3 extends over 17 amino acids. V shed 1 base and J 1 base; nucleotides not matched to a gene: 9. Germline assignment: CDR1 SGHRS and CDR2 YFSETQ.

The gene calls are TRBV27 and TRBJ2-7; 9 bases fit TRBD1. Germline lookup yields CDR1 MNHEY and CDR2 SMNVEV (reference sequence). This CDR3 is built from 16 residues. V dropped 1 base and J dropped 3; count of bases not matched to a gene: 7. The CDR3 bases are TGTGCCAGCAGTTTATTGTGGACAGGGGCGGACTACGAGCAGTACTTC. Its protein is CASSLLWTGADYEQYF.

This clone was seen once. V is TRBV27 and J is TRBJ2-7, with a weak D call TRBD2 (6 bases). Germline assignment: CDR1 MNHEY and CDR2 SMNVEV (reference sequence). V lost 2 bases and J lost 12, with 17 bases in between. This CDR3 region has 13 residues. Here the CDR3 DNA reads TGTGCCAGCAGTTTAACAGGTGCCCGGGAGTCGTACTTC. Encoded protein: CASSLTGARESYF.

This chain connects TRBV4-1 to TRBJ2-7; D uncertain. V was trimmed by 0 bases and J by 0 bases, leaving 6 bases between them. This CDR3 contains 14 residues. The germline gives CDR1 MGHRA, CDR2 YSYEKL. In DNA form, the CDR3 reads TGCGCCAGCAGCCAAGATCCCCACTCCTACGAGCAGTACTTC. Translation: CASSQDPHSYEQYF.

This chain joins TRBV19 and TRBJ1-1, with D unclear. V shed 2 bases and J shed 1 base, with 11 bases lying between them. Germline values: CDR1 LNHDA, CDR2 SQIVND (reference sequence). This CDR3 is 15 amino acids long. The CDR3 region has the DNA TGTGCCAGTAGTATAATTCCCCGGGGGAACACTGAAGCTTTCTTT. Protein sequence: CASSIIPRGNTEAFF.

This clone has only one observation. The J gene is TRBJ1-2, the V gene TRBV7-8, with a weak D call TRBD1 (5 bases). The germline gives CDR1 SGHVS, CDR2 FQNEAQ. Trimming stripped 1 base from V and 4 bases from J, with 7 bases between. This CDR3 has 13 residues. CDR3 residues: CASSLVTAYGYTF. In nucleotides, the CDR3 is TGTGCCAGCAGCTTAGTGACAGCCTATGGCTACACCTTC.

CDR3 region: CASSLDRGRLSGYTF. The CDR3 nucleotides are TGCGCCAGCAGCTTGGATCGGGGTAGGCTTTCTGGCTACACCTTC. V and J are TRBV5-1 and TRBJ1-2, with D hard to call. Trimming took 0 bases from V and 7 from J, leaving 16 bases between them. The CDR3 length is 15 residues. Per germline, CDR1 SGHRS and CDR2 YFSETQ.

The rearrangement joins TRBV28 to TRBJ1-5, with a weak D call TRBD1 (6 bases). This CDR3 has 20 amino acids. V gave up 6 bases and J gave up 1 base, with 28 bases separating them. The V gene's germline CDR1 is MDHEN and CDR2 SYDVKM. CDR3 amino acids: CASSTPSRDTLHGSNQPQHF. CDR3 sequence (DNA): TGTGCCAGCAGCACCCCTTCACGGGACACCCTTCATGGGAGCAATCAGCCCCAGCATTTT.

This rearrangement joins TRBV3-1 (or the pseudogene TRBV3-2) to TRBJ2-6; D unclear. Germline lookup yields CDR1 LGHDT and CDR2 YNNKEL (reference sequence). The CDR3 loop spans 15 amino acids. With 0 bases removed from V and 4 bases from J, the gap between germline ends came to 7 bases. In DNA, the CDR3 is TGTGCCAGCAGCCAAGATACGAGCGGGGCCAACGTCCTGACTTTC. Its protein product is CASSQDTSGANVLTF.

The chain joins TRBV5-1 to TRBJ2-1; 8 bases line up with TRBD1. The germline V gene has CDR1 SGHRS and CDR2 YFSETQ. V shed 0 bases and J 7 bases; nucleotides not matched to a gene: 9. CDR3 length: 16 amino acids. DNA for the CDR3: TGCGCCAGCAGCTTGGCCCTCGGACAGGGTTCGAATGAGCAGTTCTTC. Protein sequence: CASSLALGQGSNEQFF. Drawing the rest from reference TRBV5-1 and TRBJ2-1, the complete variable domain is KAGVTQTPRYLIKTRGQQVTLSCSPISGHRSVSWYQQTPGQGLQFLFEYFSETQRNKGNFPGRFSGRQFSNSRSEMNVSTLELGDSALYLCASSLALGQGSNEQFFGPGTRLTVL.

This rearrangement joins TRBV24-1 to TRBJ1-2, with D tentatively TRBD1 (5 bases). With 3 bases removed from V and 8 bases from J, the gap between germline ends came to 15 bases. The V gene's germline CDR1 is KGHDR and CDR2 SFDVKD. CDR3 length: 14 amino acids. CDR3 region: CATSDRLHRQGYTF. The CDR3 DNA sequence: TGTGCCACCAGTGATCGTCTCCACAGACAGGGCTACACCTTC.

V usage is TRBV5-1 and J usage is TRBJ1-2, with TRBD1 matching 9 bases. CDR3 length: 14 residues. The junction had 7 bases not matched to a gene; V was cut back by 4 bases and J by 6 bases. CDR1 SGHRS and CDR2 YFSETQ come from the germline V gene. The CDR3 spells CASSLGDRADGYTF. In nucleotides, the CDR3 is TGCGCCAGCAGCCTCGGGGACAGGGCGGATGGCTACACCTTC. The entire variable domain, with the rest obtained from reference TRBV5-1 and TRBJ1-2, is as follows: KAGVTQTPRYLIKTRGQQVTLSCSPISGHRSVSWYQQTPGQGLQFLFEYFSETQRNKGNFPGRFSGRQFSNSRSEMNVSTLELGDSALYLCASSLGDRADGYTFGSGTRLTVV.

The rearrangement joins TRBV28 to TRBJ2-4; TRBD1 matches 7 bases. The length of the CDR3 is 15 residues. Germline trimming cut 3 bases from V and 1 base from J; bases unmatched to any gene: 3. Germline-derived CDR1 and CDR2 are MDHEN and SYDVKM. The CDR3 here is CASSFRGLAKNIQYF. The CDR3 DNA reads TGTGCCAGCAGTTTCAGGGGGTTGGCCAAAAACATTCAGTACTTC. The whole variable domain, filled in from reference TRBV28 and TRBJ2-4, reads DVKVTQSSRYLVKRTGEKVFLECVQDMDHENMFWYRQDPGLGLRLIYFSYDVKMKEKGDIPEGYSVSREKKERFSLILESASTNQTSMYLCASSFRGLAKNIQYFGAGTRLSVL.

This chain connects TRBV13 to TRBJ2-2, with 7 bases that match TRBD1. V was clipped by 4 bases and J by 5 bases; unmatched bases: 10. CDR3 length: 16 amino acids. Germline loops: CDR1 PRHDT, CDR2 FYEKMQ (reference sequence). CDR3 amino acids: CASSSLDRVETGELFF. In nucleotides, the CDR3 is TGTGCCAGCAGCTCCCTCGACAGGGTTGAGACCGGGGAGCTGTTTTTT.

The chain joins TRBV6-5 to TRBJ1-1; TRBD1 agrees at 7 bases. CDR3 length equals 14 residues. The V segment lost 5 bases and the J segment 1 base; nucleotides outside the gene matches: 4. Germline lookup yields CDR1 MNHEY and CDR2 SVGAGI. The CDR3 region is CASSKGAGNTEAFF. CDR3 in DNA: TGTGCCAGCAGTAAGGGGGCGGGGAACACTGAAGCTTTCTTT.

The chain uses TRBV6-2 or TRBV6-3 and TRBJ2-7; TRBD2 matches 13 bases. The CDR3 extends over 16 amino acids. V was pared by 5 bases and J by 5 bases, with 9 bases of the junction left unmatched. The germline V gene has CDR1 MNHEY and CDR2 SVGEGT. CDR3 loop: CASSRTRTSGSDEQYF. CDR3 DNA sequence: TGTGCCAGCAGTCGAACTCGGACTAGCGGGAGCGACGAGCAGTACTTC.

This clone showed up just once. The CDR3 DNA follows: TGTGCCAGCAATACCCAGACTAGCGGAAAAAACAATGAGCAGTTCTTC. Amino acids: CASNTQTSGKNNEQFF. The V and J genes are TRBV2 and TRBJ2-1; 9 nucleotides align to TRBD2. V was pared by 7 bases and J by 5 bases, with 12 bases of the junction left unmatched. The CDR3 sequence is 16 residues long. CDR1 is SNHLY, CDR2 FYNNEI, per germline.

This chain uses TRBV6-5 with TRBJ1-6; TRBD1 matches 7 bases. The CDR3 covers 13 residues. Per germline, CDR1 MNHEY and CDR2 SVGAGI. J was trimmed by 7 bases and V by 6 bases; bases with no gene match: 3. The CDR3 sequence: CASRRGQNSPLHF. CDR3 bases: TGTGCCAGCAGGAGGGGACAGAATTCACCCCTCCACTTT.

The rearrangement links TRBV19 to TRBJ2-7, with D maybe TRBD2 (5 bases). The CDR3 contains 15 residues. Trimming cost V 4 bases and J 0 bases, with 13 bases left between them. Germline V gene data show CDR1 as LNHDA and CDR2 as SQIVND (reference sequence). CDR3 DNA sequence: TGTGCCAGTAGTAGATCCCGGGAAAGCTCCTACGAGCAGTACTTC. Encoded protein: CASSRSRESSYEQYF.

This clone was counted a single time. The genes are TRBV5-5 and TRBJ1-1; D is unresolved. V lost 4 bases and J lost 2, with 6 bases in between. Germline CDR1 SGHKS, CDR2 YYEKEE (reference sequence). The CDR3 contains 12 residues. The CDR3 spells CASSLLNTEAFF. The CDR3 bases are TGTGCCAGCAGCCTATTAAACACTGAAGCTTTCTTT. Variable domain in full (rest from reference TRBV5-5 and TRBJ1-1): DAGVTQSPTHLIKTRGQQVTLRCSPISGHKSVSWYQQVLGQGPQFIFQYYEKEERGRGNFPDRFSARQFPNYSSELNVNALLLGDSALYLCASSLLNTEAFFGQGTRLTVV.

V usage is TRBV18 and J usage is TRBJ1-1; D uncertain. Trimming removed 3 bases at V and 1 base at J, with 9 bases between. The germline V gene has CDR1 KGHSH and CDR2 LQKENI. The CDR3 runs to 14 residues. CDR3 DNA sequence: TGTGCCAGCTCACCGATCACACGGAACACTGAAGCTTTCTTT. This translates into CASSPITRNTEAFF.